The rows below give T cell receptor beta chains drawn from one sample of a study of long-term antiretroviral therapy in people with HIV. TCRdb's table, derived via immunoSEQ multiplex PCR, lists solely in-frame clones and lacks some. The sample carries roughly 12,000 clones, approximately 80% recorded once. The sample was unsorted PBMCs, taken 1.2 years after starting antiretroviral therapy. The receptors derive from a man in his forties or fifties with HIV. The CDR3 runs from the conserved cysteine through the conserved F or W. The order of the fields is D gene, V gene, J gene, CDR3 length, clone size, CDR3 protein, CDR3 DNA. The D gene is left open where the match is weak. Not every row has a clone size; where given, it reads once, few, many or a size class.

>-|TRBV5-1|TRBJ2-3|14|-
CASSLLAATDTQYF
TGCGCCAGCAGCTTGTTAGCGGCCACAGATACGCAGTATTTT
>-|TRBV7-2|TRBJ1-5|17|-
CASSLGVPGIGNQPQHF
TGTGCCAGCAGCTTAGGGGTTCCCGGGATTGGCAATCAGCCCCAGCATTTT
>-|TRBV4-1|TRBJ1-5|20|-
CASSQDHQQVAGRSNQPQHF
TGCGCCAGCAGCCAAGACCACCAGCAAGTGGCAGGCCGTAGCAATCAGCCCCAGCATTTT
>-|TRBV5-8|TRBJ1-1|11|once
CASSEYTEAFF
TGTGCCAGCAGTGAGTACACTGAAGCTTTCTTT
>-|TRBV6-4|TRBJ1-1|15|-
CASTTLGLLTTEAFF
TGTGCCAGCACAACACTGGGACTCCTGACCACTGAAGCTTTCTTT
>-|TRBV19|TRBJ1-1|14|few
CASSIAVTYTEAFF
TGTGCCAGTAGTATCGCGGTGACCTACACTGAAGCTTTCTTT
>-|TRBV27|TRBJ1-5|14|-
CASSPGGATQPQHF
TGTGCCAGCAGTCCCGGAGGGGCAACTCAGCCCCAGCATTTT
>-|TRBV30|TRBJ1-6|11|few
CAWNLNSPLHF
TGTGCCTGGAACCTTAATTCACCCCTCCACTTT
>-|TRBV28|TRBJ2-7|15|-
CASSSEQQGYYEQYF
TGTGCCAGCAGTTCCGAACAGCAGGGGTACTACGAGCAGTACTTC
>-|TRBV7-9|TRBJ1-1|13|-
CASSADGNTEAFF
TGTGCCAGCAGCGCCGACGGGAACACTGAAGCTTTCTTT
>-|TRBV11-2|TRBJ1-1|13|-
CASSLEVLTEAFF
TGTGCCAGCAGCTTAGAAGTTCTCACTGAAGCTTTCTTT
>TRBD1|TRBV10-1|TRBJ1-6|15|few
CASSESGTGDSPLHF
TGCGCCAGCAGTGAGTCGGGAACAGGGGATTCACCCCTCCACTTT
>-|TRBV5-4|TRBJ2-1|13|-
CASSLKGNGEQFF
TGTGCCAGCAGCTTGAAGGGGAACGGTGAGCAGTTCTTC
>-|TRBV18|TRBJ1-2|14|-
CASSPYSENYGYTF
TGTGCCAGCTCACCATATTCGGAAAACTATGGCTACACCTTC
>TRBD2|TRBV9|TRBJ2-7|15|-
CASSVGPSGGYEQYF
TGTGCCAGCAGCGTAGGTCCCAGCGGGGGCTACGAGCAGTACTTC
>-|TRBV4-1|TRBJ1-5|16|-
CASSLQTGNSNQPQHF
TGCGCCAGCAGCCTACAGACAGGCAATAGCAATCAGCCCCAGCATTTT
>TRBD2|TRBV27|TRBJ2-1|15|-
CASSPREGVNNEQFF
TGTGCCAGCAGTCCCCGGGAGGGGGTGAACAATGAGCAGTTCTTC
>-|TRBV30|TRBJ2-7|14|-
CAWSGIESSYEQYF
TGTGCCTGGAGTGGTATAGAGAGCTCCTACGAGCAGTACTTC
>-|TRBV5-5|TRBJ2-2|15|-
CASSFEGVNTGELFF
TGTGCCAGCAGCTTCGAGGGGGTGAACACCGGGGAGCTGTTTTTT
>TRBD2|TRBV6-5|TRBJ2-3|16|-
CASSYSERGGTDTQYF
TGTGCCAGCAGTTACTCAGAGCGGGGGGGCACAGATACGCAGTATTTT
>-|TRBV19|TRBJ1-1|12|few
CASSITNTEAFF
TGTGCCAGTAGTATAACGAACACTGAAGCTTTCTTT
>-|TRBV5-1|TRBJ2-2|14|-
CASSWGRARRGAVF
TGCGCCAGCAGCTGGGGGCGCGCTCGGCGGGGAGCTGTTTTT
>TRBD1|TRBV29-1|TRBJ2-7|14|-
CSVGQGFSSYEQYF
TGCAGCGTTGGACAGGGGTTCAGCTCCTACGAGCAGTACTTC